Listed below are T cell receptor beta chains from one sample, sequenced in a study of cytomegalovirus exposure and HLA in healthy donors. Sequencing used immunoSEQ multiplex PCR; TCRdb keeps in-frame clones, though not all of them. The sample yields 150,000 to 200,000 clones, around 88% seen once. Sequencing was done on a sample of PBMCs. These receptors all come from a woman in her late teens or twenties in good health and CMV-seronegative. CDR3s include the opening cysteine and the closing phenylalanine or tryptophan. Fields, in order: clone size, J gene, D gene, V gene, CDR3 DNA, CDR3 protein. The D gene is left open where the match is weak. The size entry is marked missing in some rows and otherwise reads once, few, many or a size class.

.,TRBJ2-5,.,TRBV11-1,TGTGCCAGCAGCTTAGCGAGAAGCCCGATTCAAGAGACCCAGTACTTC,CASSLARSPIQETQYF
.,TRBJ1-5,.,TRBV18,TGTGCCAGCTCACCAACCAGGAATAATCAGCCCCAGCATTTT,CASSPTRNNQPQHF
once,TRBJ2-3,TRBD2,TRBV6-5,TGTGCCAGCAGTTACTATGGCGGGGGGGTAGATACGCAGTATTTT,CASSYYGGGVDTQYF
.,TRBJ2-3,TRBD2,TRBV7-3,TGTGCCAGCAGCCGCACTAGCGGGGGGGCCTTCGGCACAGATACGCAGTATTTT,CASSRTSGGAFGTDTQYF
.,TRBJ2-7,TRBD1,TRBV25-1,TGTGCCAGCAGTGAAGAGAACAGGGGCCGGAACGAGCAGTACTTC,CASSEENRGRNEQYF
.,TRBJ1-1,.,TRBV6-5,TGTGCCAGCACTCGAAGTGGAACAGGGCATGCTGAAGCTTTCTTT,CASTRSGTGHAEAFF
.,TRBJ2-3,TRBD2,TRBV4-1,TGCGCCAGCAGCCCTCTCCCATTAGCGGGAGGGCCCACAGATACGCAGTATTTT,CASSPLPLAGGPTDTQYF
few,TRBJ1-2,.,TRBV7-2,TGTGCCAGCAGGTCCTCAGTTGACTATGGCTACACCTTC,CASRSSVDYGYTF
.,TRBJ1-2,TRBD1,TRBV14,TGTGCCAGCAGCTTACGACAGGGAACATCTTTTGGCTATGGCTACACCTTC,CASSLRQGTSFGYGYTF
.,TRBJ2-5,TRBD1,TRBV12-5,TGTGCTAGTGGTCCGAAGGGGGCTGAGACCCAGTACTTC,CASGPKGAETQYF
.,TRBJ2-7,TRBD2,TRBV11-3,TGTGCCAGCAGTGGGACTACCTACGAGCAGTACTTC,CASSGTTYEQYF
.,TRBJ1-5,.,TRBV27,TGTGCCAGCAGTTTACGGGTGGGTCAGCCCCAGCATTTT,CASSLRVGQPQHF
once,TRBJ2-1,.,TRBV30,TGTGCCTGGGCAAAAAGATCCCACATGGTATACAATGAGCAGTTCTTC,CAWAKRSHMVYNEQFF
.,TRBJ2-4,.,TRBV4-1,TGCGCCAGCAGCCAAGTACCAGGGAAGGCCATTCTAGCCAAAAACATTCAGTACTTC,CASSQVPGKAILAKNIQYF
.,TRBJ2-2,TRBD1,TRBV4-1,TGCGCCAGCAGCCAATTCGCCGGGGCCAGGGGGCCCGGGGAGCTGTTTTTT,CASSQFAGARGPGELFF
.,TRBJ2-7,TRBD2,TRBV10-3,TGTGCCATCACCGATAGACTAGCGGGGTGGGAGCAGTACTTC,CAITDRLAGWEQYF
.,TRBJ2-2,TRBD2,TRBV6-4,TGTGCCAGCAGTGACTCCAGCGGGGGGGCCGGGGAGCTGTTTTTT,CASSDSSGGAGELFF
.,TRBJ2-1,.,TRBV4-2,TGTGCCAGCAGCCAGCAGTTAAGCGGTTACTCCTACAATGAGCAGTTCTTC,CASSQQLSGYSYNEQFF
.,TRBJ2-3,TRBD1,TRBV6-5,TGTGCCAGCAGTCAGACAGGGGGCCGGACAGATACGCAGTATTTT,CASSQTGGRTDTQYF
.,TRBJ1-1,TRBD1,TRBV14,TGTGCCAGCAGCCTCCTCTACAGGGGGCGCGGGTCGGACACTGAAGCTTTCTTT,CASSLLYRGRGSDTEAFF
once,TRBJ2-5,TRBD2,TRBV5-1,TGCGCCAGCAGCTTGGGCGGGGGGGCCCAAGAGACCCAGTACTTC,CASSLGGGAQETQYF
.,TRBJ1-2,.,TRBV18,TGTGCCAGCTCACCAAACAGGTCACAGGGCTACACCTTC,CASSPNRSQGYTF
.,TRBJ1-2,TRBD1,TRBV7-9,TGTGCCAGCAGCAAAATGGGACAGGGCAACTATGGCTACACCTTC,CASSKMGQGNYGYTF
.,TRBJ2-1,.,TRBV6-1,TGTGCCAGCAGTGCACTAGGGTATGAGCAGTTCTTC,CASSALGYEQFF
.,TRBJ1-1,.,TRBV5-1,TGCGCCAGCAAGCGGGGGTCGAACACTGAAGCTTTCTTT,CASKRGSNTEAFF
.,TRBJ1-4,.,TRBV15,TGTGCCACCAGCAGCCACCGACAAGGCGGGAATGAAAAACTGTTTTTT,CATSSHRQGGNEKLFF
.,TRBJ1-2,.,TRBV13,TGTGCCAGCAGCCCACCTCGGTGGGAGGCCTATGGCTACACCTTC,CASSPPRWEAYGYTF
.,TRBJ2-2,.,TRBV9,TGTGCCAGCAGCGTAGGGGCGGGGGCGAGGACCGGGGAGCTGTTTTTT,CASSVGAGARTGELFF
.,TRBJ2-7,TRBD1,TRBV5-1,TGCGCCAGCAACCGGGGGACTGGGGGGACAGGGAAATCCTACGAGCAGTACTTC,CASNRGTGGTGKSYEQYF
.,TRBJ2-2,.,TRBV12-5,TGTGCTAGTGGTTTGGTACTCGATATTTTCCTTCCCGGGGAGCTGTTTTTT,CASGLVLDIFLPGELFF
.,TRBJ2-3,TRBD2,TRBV7-9,TGTGCCAGCAGATCAGGACTAGCGGGGGACACAGATACGCAGTATTTT,CASRSGLAGDTDTQYF